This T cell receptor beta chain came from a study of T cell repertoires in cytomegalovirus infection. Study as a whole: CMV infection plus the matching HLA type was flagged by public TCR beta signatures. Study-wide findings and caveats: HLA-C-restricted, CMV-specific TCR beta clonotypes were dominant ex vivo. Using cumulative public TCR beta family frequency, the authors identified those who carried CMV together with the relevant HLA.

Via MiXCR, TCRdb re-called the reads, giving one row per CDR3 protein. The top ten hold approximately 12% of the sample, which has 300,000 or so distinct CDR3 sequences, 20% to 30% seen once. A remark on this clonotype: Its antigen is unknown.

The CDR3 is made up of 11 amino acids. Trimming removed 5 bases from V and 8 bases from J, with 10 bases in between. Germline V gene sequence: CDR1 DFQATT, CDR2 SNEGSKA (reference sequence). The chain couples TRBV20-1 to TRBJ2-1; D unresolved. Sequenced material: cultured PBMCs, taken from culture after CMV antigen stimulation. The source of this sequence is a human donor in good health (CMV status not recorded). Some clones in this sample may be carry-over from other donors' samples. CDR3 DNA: TGCAGTGCTTCCGTGGTAGATGAGCAGTTCTTC. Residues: CSASVVDEQFF.